The 26 T cell receptor beta chains in this list originate from one sample, sequenced in a study of cytomegalovirus exposure and HLA in healthy donors. The primer mix had 60 Vbeta and 13 Jbeta primers. Sequencing was performed with immunoSEQ multiplex PCR; in TCRdb, only in-frame clones are kept and a portion is missing. The sample holds roughly 180,000 clones, 70% to 90% seen once. The sequencing sample was made of PBMCs. The receptor source for this set is a woman under 30 in good health and CMV-seronegative.

This chain connects TRBV4-2 to TRBJ1-4; TRBD1 matches 8 bases. CDR3 length: 12 residues. Trimming at V came to 5 bases and at J to 7 bases, leaving 0 bases not matched to a gene. The germline V gene encodes CDR1 LGHNA and CDR2 YNFKEQ. CDR3 sequence: CASSGQGEKLFF. The CDR3 region has the DNA TGTGCCAGCAGCGGACAGGGTGAAAAACTGTTTTTT.

V is TRBV27 and J is TRBJ2-7; 8 bases are shared with TRBD1. Germline CDR1 is MNHEY and CDR2 is SMNVEV (reference sequence). The CDR3 consists of 15 residues. V was clipped by 4 bases and J by 2 bases; unmatched bases: 7. CDR3 nucleotide sequence: TGTGCCAGCAGTTCCCCGGGACAGGCGCCCTACGAGCAGTACTTC. This encodes CASSSPGQAPYEQYF.

The CDR3 sequence: CASSSGSRTSGSRTDTQYF. The CDR3 DNA reads as TGCGCCAGCAGCTCAGGTAGTAGGACTAGCGGGAGTAGAACAGATACGCAGTATTTT. This chain joins TRBV5-1 and TRBJ2-3, with 13 bases identical to TRBD2. Germline CDR1 SGHRS, CDR2 YFSETQ. V trimming: 3 bases; J trimming: 3 bases; junction bases outside the gene matches: 13. CDR3 length: 19 residues. The full variable domain, completed using reference TRBV5-1 and TRBJ2-3, is KAGVTQTPRYLIKTRGQQVTLSCSPISGHRSVSWYQQTPGQGLQFLFEYFSETQRNKGNFPGRFSGRQFSNSRSEMNVSTLELGDSALYLCASSSGSRTSGSRTDTQYFGPGTRLTVL.

The chain links TRBV7-9 to TRBJ1-4; no definite D call. The CDR3 is made up of 14 amino acids. Germline V gives CDR1 SEHNR, CDR2 FQNEAQ (reference sequence). With 5 bases removed from V and 8 bases from J, the gap between germline ends came to 15 bases. CDR3 sequence reads: CASSAPGAGEKLFF. The DNA of the CDR3 is TGTGCCAGCAGCGCTCCGGGAGCCGGGGAAAAACTGTTTTTT.

The chain uses TRBV10-3 and TRBJ1-2; 10 bases are shared with TRBD1. This CDR3 region has 13 residues. Germline-derived CDR1 and CDR2 are ENHRY and SYGVKD. Trimming removed 7 bases from V and 5 bases from J; junction bases left unmatched: 4. This CDR3 reads CAITGDRGYGYTF. CDR3 coding DNA: TGTGCCATCACCGGGGACAGGGGATATGGCTACACCTTC.

The chain has TRBV7-8 and TRBJ2-7; 9 nucleotides agree with TRBD1. The CDR3 sequence is 14 residues long. V gave up 10 bases and J gave up 0 bases; unmatched junction bases: 7. The germline V gene has CDR1 SGHVS and CDR2 FQNEAQ. The CDR3 here is CATLKDRGSYEQYF. The CDR3 DNA is TGTGCCACCCTTAAGGACAGGGGCTCCTACGAGCAGTACTTC.

The chain is built from TRBV7-9 and TRBJ2-2; TRBD1 agrees at 7 bases. The CDR3 runs to 13 residues. V dropped 4 bases and J dropped 6; count of bases not matched to a gene: 2. Looked up from germline, CDR1 is SEHNR and CDR2 is FQNEAQ (reference sequence). CDR3 residues: CASSSGQAGELFF. CDR3 sequence (DNA): TGTGCCAGCAGCTCCGGACAGGCCGGGGAGCTGTTTTTT.

The rearrangement links TRBV6-6 to TRBJ2-3; tentatively, D is TRBD2 (6 bases). The CDR3 sequence is 16 residues long. The germline V and J ends were trimmed by 2 bases and 2 bases, with 14 bases remaining between them. CDR1 is MNHNY and CDR2 is SVGAGI in the germline V gene (reference sequence). CDR3 nucleotide sequence: TGTGCCAGCAGTTACCCGGGTCGGGAGACCACAGATACGCAGTATTTT. Translated: CASSYPGRETTDTQYF.

This CDR3 reads CASSSGKNEQYF. CDR3 nucleotide sequence: TGTGCCAGCAGCTCAGGAAAAAACGAGCAGTACTTC. The chain is built from TRBV7-2 and TRBJ2-7; D is uncertain. The CDR3 sequence is 12 residues long. The V gene lost 4 bases and the J gene lost 5 bases, with 9 bases spanning the gap. Germline V gene data show CDR1 as SGHTA and CDR2 as FQGNSA.

The chain combines TRBV28 with TRBJ2-1; 9 nucleotides match TRBD2. Germline values: CDR1 MDHEN, CDR2 SYDVKM. V lost 4 bases to trimming and J lost 15 bases; unmatched junction nucleotides: 16. The CDR3 is 15 amino acids. As DNA, the CDR3 is TGTGCCAGCAGTTCATCAGCTGGGCTAGCGGGAAATCGGTTCTTC. Translation: CASSSSAGLAGNRFF.

This clone has just a few counts. This chain uses TRBV6-4 with TRBJ2-2; D perhaps matches TRBD2 (6 bases). Trimming removed 4 bases at V and 7 bases at J, with 10 bases between. From germline, CDR1 is MRHNA and CDR2 SNTAGT. This CDR3 comprises 13 residues. CDR3 DNA: TGTGCCAGCAGTGCGGGGGAGGACGGGGAGCTGTTTTTT. It is translated as CASSAGEDGELFF.

This clone was detected a few times. V gene TRBV29-1 combines with J gene TRBJ1-1; D possibly corresponds to TRBD1 (5 bases). V was pared by 4 bases and J by 8 bases, with 11 bases between. The CDR3 runs to 11 residues. Germline CDR1 and CDR2: SQVTM and ANQGSEA. The CDR3 DNA follows: TGCAGCGTTGCGGTCGGGGGGGAAGCTTTCTTT. Its protein product is CSVAVGGEAFF. Full variable domain (remainder filled in from reference TRBV29-1 and TRBJ1-1): SAVISQKPSRDICQRGTSLTIQCQVDSQVTMMFWYRQQPGQSLTLIATANQGSEATYESGFVIDKFPISRPNLTFSTLTVSNMSPEDSSIYLCSVAVGGEAFFGQGTRLTVV.

The CDR3: CASSQSTGNDLEQYF. As DNA, the CDR3 is TGTGCCAGCAGCCAGTCCACAGGGAATGACCTCGAGCAGTACTTC. The chain recombines TRBV7-2 with TRBJ2-7; possible D gene TRBD1, 6 bases. V was trimmed by 5 bases and J by 6 bases, leaving 20 bases between them. Germline V gene lookup returns CDR1 SGHTA and CDR2 FQGNSA. The CDR3 is 15 amino acids.

The chain carries TRBV5-4 and TRBJ2-3, with D possibly TRBD2 on 5 matching bases. Germline CDR1 and CDR2: SGHNT and YYREEE (reference sequence). Trimming cost V 1 base and J 5 bases, with 14 bases left between them. This CDR3 spans 15 amino acids. The CDR3 loop is CASSLRTSRGDTQYF. CDR3 in DNA: TGTGCCAGCAGCTTGAGGACCAGTCGGGGAGATACGCAGTATTTT.

The chain joins TRBV21-1 to TRBJ2-5; the tabulated D call, TRBD2, remains unverified against the DNA. Judging by the DNA end, TRBJ2-7 fits better; the J call may be wrong. TRBV21-1 is a pseudogene. The CDR3 covers 21 residues. The CDR3 nucleotides read TGTGCCAGCAGCAATGGGGGTACTAGCGGTCCGAATTTACCTAGCTCCTACGAGCAGTACTTC. Translating it yields CASSNGGTSGPNLPSSYEQYF.

The chain uses TRBV7-9 and TRBJ1-3, with D possibly TRBD1 on 6 matching bases. From germline, CDR1 is SEHNR and CDR2 FQNEAQ (reference sequence). Trimming took off 1 base at V and 2 bases at J, with 12 bases between the two ends. This CDR3 comprises 16 residues. In DNA form, the CDR3 reads TGTGCCAGCAGCTTAGATGTGGGGGCTGCTGGAAACACCATATATTTT. As protein: CASSLDVGAAGNTIYF.

This clone was observed a single time. The chain combines TRBV29-1 with TRBJ2-5, with D uncertain. CDR1 and CDR2 (germline): SQVTM, ANQGSEA. The CDR3 is made up of 12 amino acids. V was pared by 7 bases and J by 2 bases, with 11 bases between. This CDR3 is CSGRGKQETQYF. The CDR3 nucleotides read TGCAGCGGCCGCGGAAAACAAGAGACCCAGTACTTC. The full variable domain, in which reference TRBV29-1 and TRBJ2-5 provide the parts outside the CDR3, is SAVISQKPSRDICQRGTSLTIQCQVDSQVTMMFWYRQQPGQSLTLIATANQGSEATYESGFVIDKFPISRPNLTFSTLTVSNMSPEDSSIYLCSGRGKQETQYFGPGTRLLVL.

This rearrangement joins TRBV27 to TRBJ1-5, with no clear D. Germline V CDR1 and CDR2: MNHEY, SMNVEV (reference sequence). Trimming cost V 2 bases and J 3 bases, with 17 bases left between them. The CDR3 has 17 amino acids. The CDR3 loop reads CASSLSRGRGDNQPQHF. Here the CDR3 DNA reads TGTGCCAGCAGTTTAAGCCGTGGCAGAGGTGACAATCAGCCCCAGCATTTT.

With regard to this clone: Other DNA sequences in this specimen translate into the identical CDR3. The rearrangement uses TRBV5-6 and TRBJ2-7, with D possibly matching TRBD2 (5 bases). From germline, CDR1 is SGHDT and CDR2 YYEEEE. The CDR3 consists of 15 residues. V was cut by 2 bases and J by 0 bases, with 12 bases left in between. The CDR3 nucleotides read TGTGCCAGCAGCTTTAGCGCTACGAGCTCCTACGAGCAGTACTTC. Its translation: CASSFSATSSYEQYF.

V and J are TRBV28 and TRBJ2-1; 10 bases are shared with TRBD2. V shed 7 bases and J 1 base; nucleotides not matched to a gene: 10. In germline, CDR1 is MDHEN, CDR2 SYDVKM. This CDR3 region has 17 residues. CDR3 residues: CASKRLAGAGSYNEQFF. The CDR3 bases are TGTGCCAGCAAGCGCCTAGCGGGAGCAGGGTCCTACAATGAGCAGTTCTTC.

The rearrangement joins TRBV15 to TRBJ2-5, with unresolved D. The CDR3 runs 12 residues. V was trimmed by 2 bases and J by 3 bases, leaving 4 bases between them. The germline CDR1 and CDR2 sequences are LNHNV and YYDKDF (reference sequence). The CDR3 spells CATSRPKETQYF. In DNA, the CDR3 is TGTGCCACCAGCAGACCTAAAGAGACCCAGTACTTC.

J is TRBJ2-7 and V is TRBV5-1, with 16 bases fitting TRBD2. V dropped 4 bases and J dropped 2; count of bases not matched to a gene: 3. This CDR3 is built from 16 residues. The germline CDR1 and CDR2 sequences are SGHRS and YFSETQ. CDR3 loop: CASSRGTSGRAYEQYF. The CDR3, as DNA: TGCGCCAGCAGCAGAGGGACTAGCGGGAGGGCCTACGAGCAGTACTTC. The whole variable domain, filled in from reference TRBV5-1 and TRBJ2-7, reads KAGVTQTPRYLIKTRGQQVTLSCSPISGHRSVSWYQQTPGQGLQFLFEYFSETQRNKGNFPGRFSGRQFSNSRSEMNVSTLELGDSALYLCASSRGTSGRAYEQYFGPGTRLTVT.

The gene calls are TRBV6-4 and TRBJ2-5; D perhaps matches TRBD1 (5 bases). The CDR3 spans 13 residues. The germline V gene encodes CDR1 MRHNA and CDR2 SNTAGT. Trimming removed 4 bases at V and 5 bases at J, with 11 bases between. The CDR3 DNA reads TGTGCCAGCAGTGTAAGGGGCGATGAGACCCAGTACTTC. Protein product: CASSVRGDETQYF.

This clone was picked up a small number of times. This sequence joins TRBV4-3 and TRBJ2-2; 9 nucleotides match TRBD1. The CDR3 has 17 amino acids. CDR1 is LGHNA, CDR2 YSLEER, per germline. The V segment lost 4 bases and the J segment 4 bases; nucleotides outside the gene matches: 10. The CDR3 region is CASSRQTGGRGTGELFF. Written as DNA, the CDR3 is TGCGCCAGCAGCCGCCAGACAGGGGGGCGAGGCACCGGGGAGCTGTTTTTT.

The rearrangement uses TRBV11-3 and TRBJ2-5, with 12 nucleotides matching TRBD2. The CDR3 length is 15 residues. J gave up 5 bases and V 5 bases, and 6 bases lay outside the gene matches. Germline CDR1 reads SGHNT; CDR2 reads YENEEA. CDR3 in DNA: TGTGCCAGCAGCGAGACTAGCGGGAGTGGGGAGACCCAGTACTTC. It is translated as CASSETSGSGETQYF.

In its sample, this clone was seen once. The J gene is TRBJ2-1, the V gene TRBV28, with 9 bases fitting TRBD2. This CDR3 is 14 amino acids long. Germline V CDR1 and CDR2: MDHEN, SYDVKM. V trimming: 8 bases; J trimming: 4 bases; junction bases outside the gene matches: 6. The CDR3 DNA reads TGTGCCAGCGCCGCTAGCGGGACGTACAATGAGCAGTTCTTC. Its translation is CASAASGTYNEQFF.